The 3 T cell receptor beta chains below come from one sample, sequenced in a study of blood T cell repertoires in COVID-19. The method was immunoSEQ multiplex PCR; TCRdb's version includes in-frame clones alone and lacks a portion of them. The table shows 430,000 or so clones, with roughly 88% occurring only once. Sequencing was carried out using PBMCs or T cells enriched from blood (not recorded which). The origin of the receptors is a woman in her thirties or forties who had recovered from COVID-19.

The rearrangement joins TRBV4-2 to TRBJ1-1, with D unresolved. V lost 1 base, J lost 5 bases, and 8 bases lay in between. This CDR3 region has 13 residues. CDR1 is LGHNA and CDR2 is YNFKEQ in the germline V gene. In DNA, the CDR3 is TGTGCCAGCAGCCAAGTGGCGGGGACTGAAGCTTTCTTT. This gives the protein CASSQVAGTEAFF.

The chain joins TRBV7-6 to TRBJ1-1, with TRBD1 matching over 9 bases. The germline CDR1 and CDR2 sequences are SGHVS and FNYEAQ. The CDR3 runs 14 residues. The J segment lost 3 bases and the V segment lost 5 bases, leaving 4 bases of the junction unmatched. Written as DNA, the CDR3 is TGTGCCAGCAGCCCGGGGACAGGGCACACTGAAGCTTTCTTT. This translates into CASSPGTGHTEAFF.

This chain uses TRBV6-2 or TRBV6-3 with TRBJ1-1; D is perhaps TRBD1 (6 bases). Trimming took 6 bases from V and 4 from J, leaving 15 bases between them. Germline V gene sequence: CDR1 MNHEY, CDR2 SVGEGT. The CDR3 loop spans 14 amino acids. This CDR3 reads CASRPGGALTEAFF. The CDR3 DNA reads TGTGCCAGCAGGCCTGGGGGCGCGCTCACTGAAGCTTTCTTT.